Presented here are 14 T cell receptor beta chains from one specimen sequenced in a study of CD8 T cells in ankylosing spondylitis (dated 2017 in TCRdb). The protocol used for the library was 5' RACE. Sequencing was carried out with an Illumina HiSeq 2500. In TCRdb, the public reads were trimmed at Q25 with fastp and aligned with MiXCR, with productive beta chains retained. Every distinct CDR3 protein forms one entry, paired with its most common genes and DNA. This sample holds under 300,000 distinct CDR3 sequences; 18% were observed only once. More than 25% of the sample is taken by the ten largest. The sequencing input was blood, either unsorted or a sorted T cell fraction (not recorded which). The receptors were sampled from a male donor with ankylosing spondylitis or in good health (not recorded which).

The V call is TRBV7-9, the J call TRBJ1-6, with 10 bases fitting TRBD1. From germline, CDR1 is SEHNR and CDR2 FQNEAQ (reference sequence). With V trimmed by 4 bases and J by 7 bases, 10 bases remained unmatched. The length of the CDR3 is 17 residues. The CDR3 DNA sequence: TGTGCCAGCAGCTCACGGTGGACGGGACAGGGGAATTCACCCCTCCACTTT. Residues: CASSSRWTGQGNSPLHF.

This clonotype came up a few times. The rearrangement links TRBV4-2 to TRBJ2-1; D could derive from TRBD1 or TRBD2 (6 bases each). The CDR3 sequence is 14 residues long. Germline V gene sequence: CDR1 LGHNA, CDR2 YNFKEQ. The germline V and J ends were trimmed by 0 bases and 12 bases, with 15 bases remaining between them. The CDR3 spells CASSQDSSPGAQFF. CDR3 nucleotide sequence: TGTGCCAGCAGCCAAGATAGCAGCCCGGGGGCGCAGTTCTTC.

This clonotype was seen a few times. This chain uses TRBV4-1 with TRBJ2-2; D gene uncertain. The CDR3 covers 13 residues. CDR1 MGHRA and CDR2 YSYEKL come from the germline V gene. Trimming cost V 2 bases and J 4 bases, with 5 bases left between them. The CDR3 DNA is TGCGCCAGCAGCCAAACCCCCACCGGGGAGCTGTTTTTT. Its translation is CASSQTPTGELFF.

The rearrangement links TRBV12-3 or TRBV12-4 to TRBJ2-2; D call uncertain. V lost 4 bases to trimming and J lost 4 bases, with 13 bases between them. CDR3 length: 15 residues. The chain's CDR3 is CASSSVTDLTGELFF. CDR3 DNA: TGTGCCAGCAGTTCAGTGACGGACCTCACCGGGGAGCTGTTTTTT.

This clonotype was counted only a few times. The chain has TRBV7-9 and TRBJ2-1; 7 bases are shared with TRBD2. CDR1 and CDR2 from the germline V gene are SEHNR and FQNEAQ (reference sequence). CDR3 length equals 16 residues. Germline trimming cut 0 bases from V and 2 bases from J; bases unmatched to any gene: 4. The chain's CDR3 is CASSLAGGGTYNEQFF. CDR3 DNA: TGTGCCAGCAGCTTAGCCGGCGGGGGAACCTACAATGAGCAGTTCTTC.

The chain is built from TRBV29-1 and TRBJ2-1; 10 positions agree with TRBD2. V gave up 6 bases and J gave up 3 bases; unmatched junction bases: 14. CDR3 length equals 17 residues. Germline CDR1 is SQVTM and CDR2 is ANQGSEA. CDR3 residues: CSVTGTSERGIYNEQFF. For the CDR3, the DNA is TGCAGCGTCACTGGGACTAGCGAGAGGGGGATCTACAATGAGCAGTTCTTC.

The V and J genes are TRBV20-1 and TRBJ2-2; TRBD2 aligns across 7 bases. The CDR3 covers 13 residues. V lost 3 bases and J lost 3; bases outside the gene matches: 1. Germline assignment: CDR1 DFQATT and CDR2 SNEGSKA (reference sequence). Written as DNA, the CDR3 is TGCAGTGCTAGCGGGAGGCACACCGGGGAGCTGTTTTTT. It encodes CSASGRHTGELFF.

This clonotype came up a few times. The rearrangement links TRBV4-3 to TRBJ2-5, with a weak D call TRBD1 (6 bases). Trimming cost V 2 bases and J 2 bases, with 12 bases left between them. The germline CDR1 and CDR2 sequences are LGHNA and YSLEER. The CDR3 sequence is 15 residues long. The CDR3 protein is CASSQSGTTQETQYF. CDR3 DNA: TGCGCCAGCAGCCAATCCGGGACAACTCAAGAGACCCAGTACTTC.

This clonotype has just a few counts. The V gene is TRBV4-3, the J gene TRBJ2-2; weak D call: TRBD2 (5 bases). With 0 bases removed from V and 7 bases from J, the gap between germline ends came to 12 bases. The CDR3 is 15 amino acids. The germline gives CDR1 LGHNA, CDR2 YSLEER. For the CDR3, the DNA is TGCGCCAGCAGCCAAGACGAAACGGGGATCGGGGAGCTGTTTTTT. It specifies CASSQDETGIGELFF.

This chain connects TRBV4-3 to TRBJ2-7; D possibly corresponds to TRBD1 (5 bases). V lost 0 bases to trimming and J lost 4 bases, with 13 bases between them. The CDR3 consists of 15 residues. The germline V gene has CDR1 LGHNA and CDR2 YSLEER. The DNA of the CDR3 is TGCGCCAGCAGCCAAGATAGAGACAGTAGATACGAGCAGTACTTC. It is translated as CASSQDRDSRYEQYF.

The rearrangement links TRBV2 to TRBJ1-1; D gene uncertain. V shed 7 bases and J shed 1 base, with 10 bases lying between them. The CDR3 loop spans 13 amino acids. Germline CDR1 reads SNHLY; CDR2 reads FYNNEI. CDR3: CASNSPRNTEAFF. In DNA form, the CDR3 reads TGTGCCAGCAACAGCCCTAGGAACACTGAAGCTTTCTTT.

This rearrangement joins TRBV6-5 to TRBJ2-7, with TRBD1 as a possible D gene (6 bases). Deletions cut 5 bases from V and 3 bases from J, with 14 bases between. This CDR3 contains 14 residues. Germline CDR1 reads MNHEY; CDR2 reads SVGAGI. The CDR3 protein is CASSNHRVGYEQYF. In DNA form, the CDR3 reads TGTGCCAGCAGTAACCACAGGGTTGGCTACGAGCAGTACTTC.

The rearrangement links TRBV4-3 to TRBJ2-4, with 9 bases aligning to TRBD1. The CDR3 runs to 15 residues. V lost 5 bases, J lost 2 bases, and 4 bases stayed unmatched. In germline, CDR1 is LGHNA, CDR2 YSLEER. DNA for the CDR3: TGCGCCAGCAGCGAGGACAGGGGTCCCAAAAACATTCAGTACTTC. As protein: CASSEDRGPKNIQYF.

Many counts were recorded for this clonotype. This chain links TRBV29-1 with TRBJ1-5; 7 bases fit TRBD1. CDR1 and CDR2 (germline): SQVTM, ANQGSEA. The CDR3 extends over 14 amino acids. V was pared by 1 base and J by 7 bases, with 7 bases of the junction left unmatched. The CDR3 loop reads CSVEGQGLGQPQHF. DNA of the CDR3: TGCAGCGTTGAAGGACAGGGATTGGGACAGCCCCAGCATTTT.